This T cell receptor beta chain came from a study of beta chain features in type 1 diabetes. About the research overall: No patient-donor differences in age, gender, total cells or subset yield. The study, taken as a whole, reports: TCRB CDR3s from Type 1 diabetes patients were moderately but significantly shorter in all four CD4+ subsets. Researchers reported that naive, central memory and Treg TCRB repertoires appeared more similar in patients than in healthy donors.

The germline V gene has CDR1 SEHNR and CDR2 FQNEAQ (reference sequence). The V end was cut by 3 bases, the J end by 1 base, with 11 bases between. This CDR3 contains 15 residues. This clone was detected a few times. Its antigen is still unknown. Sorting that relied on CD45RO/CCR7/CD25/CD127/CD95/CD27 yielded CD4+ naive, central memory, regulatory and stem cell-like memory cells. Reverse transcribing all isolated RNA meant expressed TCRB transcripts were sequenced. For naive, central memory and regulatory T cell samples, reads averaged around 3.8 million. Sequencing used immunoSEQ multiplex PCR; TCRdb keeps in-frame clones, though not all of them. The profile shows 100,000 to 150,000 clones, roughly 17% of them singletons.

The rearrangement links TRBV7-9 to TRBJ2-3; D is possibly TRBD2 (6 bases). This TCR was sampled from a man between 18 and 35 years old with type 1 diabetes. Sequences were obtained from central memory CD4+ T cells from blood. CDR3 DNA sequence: TGTGCCAGCAGCTTCAATGGCGGGGGCACAGATACGCAGTATTTT. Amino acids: CASSFNGGGTDTQYF.